A single sample gave rise to the 25 T cell receptor beta chains below, sequenced in a study of blood T cell repertoires in COVID-19. Produced via immunoSEQ multiplex PCR; TCRdb's table is partial and in-frame only. The table lists some 120,000 clones, 75% to 90% of them singletons. Source material: peripheral blood. Receptor source: a man between 65 and 85 years old with active or convalescent COVID-19.

The rearrangement joins TRBV28 to TRBJ2-5; 9 nucleotides align to TRBD1. The germline CDR1 and CDR2 sequences are MDHEN and SYDVKM. This CDR3 comprises 17 residues. Losses at the gene ends were 11 bases for V and 4 bases for J; bases not matched to a gene: 20. In DNA, the CDR3 is TGTGCCCTATCCCGGGGACAGGGCCGGGCTACGAGAGAGACCCAGTACTTC. Its protein is CALSRGQGRATRETQYF.

This sequence joins TRBV19 and TRBJ1-5; TRBD1 matches 8 bases. V gave up 7 bases and J gave up 1 base; unmatched junction bases: 9. Per germline, CDR1 LNHDA and CDR2 SQIVND (reference sequence). The CDR3 is made up of 16 amino acids. The CDR3 is CASNYWGTGSNQPQHF. CDR3 in DNA: TGTGCCAGTAATTATTGGGGGACAGGAAGCAATCAGCCCCAGCATTTT.

The chain links TRBV5-1 to TRBJ2-3, with 13 bases lining up with TRBD2. The trim removed 4 bases at V and 5 bases at J, leaving 7 bases unmatched. This CDR3 is built from 16 residues. CDR1 and CDR2 (germline): SGHRS, YFSETQ. CDR3 sequence (DNA): TGCGCCAGCAGCACACGACTAGCGGGAGGCCTAGATACGCAGTATTTT. This encodes CASSTRLAGGLDTQYF.

This rearrangement joins TRBV4-1 to TRBJ2-7; TRBD2 is a possible D gene (7 bases). This CDR3 is built from 17 residues. Germline V gene sequence: CDR1 MGHRA, CDR2 YSYEKL. Trimming took 1 base from V and 2 from J, leaving 18 bases between them. As DNA, the CDR3 is TGCGCCAGCAGCCAAGGCCTTGGTGGGAGGGGGACCTACGAGCAGTACTTC. Translated, it gives CASSQGLGGRGTYEQYF.

This chain links TRBV19 with TRBJ1-5; D may be TRBD1 (6 bases). This CDR3 is built from 17 residues. From germline, CDR1 is LNHDA and CDR2 SQIVND (reference sequence). V was cut by 4 bases and J by 2 bases, with 18 bases left in between. The CDR3 nucleotides read TGTGCCAGTAGTAAACAGGGCCACCACGGGGGCAATCAGCCCCAGCATTTT. Its protein product is CASSKQGHHGGNQPQHF.

A word on this clone: The sample contains more than one DNA sequence encoding this CDR3. The chain couples TRBV4-2 to TRBJ2-7, with TRBD1 identical over 11 bases. The germline V gene has CDR1 LGHNA and CDR2 YNFKEQ. The junction had 3 bases not matched to a gene; V was cut back by 1 base and J by 4 bases. There are 15 residues in the CDR3. The CDR3 spells CASSQGGTGGYEQYF. Here the CDR3 DNA reads TGTGCCAGCAGCCAAGGAGGGACAGGGGGATACGAGCAGTACTTC.

The V and J genes are TRBV30 and TRBJ2-7, with 9 bases lining up with TRBD1. Germline CDR1 GTSNPN, CDR2 SVGIG (reference sequence). This CDR3 has 14 amino acids. The J segment lost 7 bases and the V segment lost 3 bases, leaving 10 bases of the junction unmatched. The CDR3 protein is CAWSPGQGEREQYF. As DNA, the CDR3 is TGTGCCTGGAGCCCGGGACAGGGAGAGCGGGAGCAGTACTTC.

Remarks on this clone: Other DNA sequences in the same sample also yield this CDR3. This chain links TRBV6-6 with TRBJ1-1; D gene ambiguous. The V gene's germline CDR1 is MNHNY and CDR2 SVGAGI (reference sequence). The V and J ends lost 2 bases and 1 base respectively, with 8 bases between them. This CDR3 comprises 14 residues. The CDR3 protein is CASSYPEENTEAFF. The CDR3 DNA is TGTGCCAGCAGTTACCCCGAGGAGAACACTGAAGCTTTCTTT.

The rearrangement links TRBV15 to TRBJ1-1; D unresolved. Trimming took 3 bases from V and 0 from J, leaving 5 bases between them. This CDR3 region has 13 residues. Per the germline V gene, CDR1 is LNHNV and CDR2 is YYDKDF (reference sequence). CDR3 bases: TGTGCCACCAGCAGGGAGGTGAACACTGAAGCTTTCTTT. Its protein product is CATSREVNTEAFF.

The chain has TRBV12-3 or TRBV12-4 and TRBJ1-5; 7 positions agree with TRBD1. The length of the CDR3 is 13 residues. Trimming at V came to 6 bases and at J to 6 bases, leaving 5 bases not matched to a gene. Here the CDR3 DNA reads TGTGCCAGCAGCCCAGACAGGGCTCAGCCCCAGCATTTT. Residues: CASSPDRAQPQHF.

The CDR3 nucleotides read TGTGCCAGCAGACAACCGGGAGGGTCCTACAATGAGCAGTTCTTC. Translated, it gives CASRQPGGSYNEQFF. The chain uses TRBV6-5 and TRBJ2-1; 8 positions agree with TRBD2. The V gene's germline CDR1 is MNHEY and CDR2 SVGAGI. The CDR3 length is 15 residues. Unmatched junction bases numbered 5, after V lost 6 bases and J lost 1 base.

The chain joins TRBV4-1 to TRBJ2-3, with 8 bases fitting TRBD2. The length of the CDR3 is 17 residues. Germline CDR1 and CDR2: MGHRA and YSYEKL. J was trimmed by 1 base and V by 1 base; bases with no gene match: 7. The CDR3 region is CASSQAEREWGTDTQYF. CDR3 DNA sequence: TGCGCCAGCAGCCAAGCGGAGCGGGAGTGGGGCACAGATACGCAGTATTTT.

V gene TRBV24-1 combines with J gene TRBJ2-7, with 10 bases fitting TRBD1. Trimming at V came to 4 bases and at J to 2 bases, leaving 7 bases not matched to a gene. This CDR3 contains 16 residues. The germline gives CDR1 KGHDR, CDR2 SFDVKD. CDR3 loop: CATSDTGTGDPYEQYF. CDR3 DNA: TGTGCCACCAGTGACACCGGGACAGGGGACCCCTACGAGCAGTACTTC.

The chain links TRBV5-1 to TRBJ2-5; tentatively, D is TRBD2 (5 bases). The germline CDR1 and CDR2 sequences are SGHRS and YFSETQ. Trimming took 4 bases from V and 5 from J, leaving 18 bases between them. The length of the CDR3 is 15 residues. CDR3 coding DNA: TGCGCCAGCAGCGCGGAGGCAGGTCAGTGGGAGACCCAGTACTTC. This translates into CASSAEAGQWETQYF.

CDR3 coding DNA: TGTGCCAGCTCACCAGGGGGAGGTCAGCCCCAGCATTTT. Encoded protein: CASSPGGGQPQHF. This chain links TRBV18 with TRBJ1-5; a possible D gene is TRBD1 (5 bases). V lost 2 bases, J lost 6 bases, and 8 bases lay in between. The CDR3 has 13 amino acids. The V gene's germline CDR1 is KGHSH and CDR2 LQKENI.

V is TRBV18 and J is TRBJ2-3; 10 bases map to TRBD2. Trimming took 6 bases from V and 3 from J; bases not matched to a gene: 18. There are 19 residues in the CDR3. The germline gives CDR1 KGHSH, CDR2 LQKENI. The CDR3 here is CASSPRAAGGQKLTDTQYF. CDR3 coding DNA: TGTGCCAGCTCCCCCCGTGCAGCGGGAGGGCAAAAGTTGACAGATACGCAGTATTTT.

The genes are TRBV19 and TRBJ1-5; 8 bases map to TRBD1. Germline CDR1 LNHDA, CDR2 SQIVND (reference sequence). V gave up 3 bases and J gave up 6 bases; unmatched junction bases: 7. This CDR3 contains 15 residues. For the CDR3, the DNA is TGTGCCAGTAGTATGTCACAGGGGGGACTTCAGCCCCAGCATTTT. This codes for CASSMSQGGLQPQHF. The full variable domain, completed using reference TRBV19 and TRBJ1-5, is DGGITQSPKYLFRKEGQNVTLSCEQNLNHDAMYWYRQDPGQGLRLIYYSQIVNDFQKGDIAEGYSVSREKKESFPLTVTSAQKNPTAFYLCASSMSQGGLQPQHFGDGTRLSIL.

As DNA, the CDR3 is TGTGCCAGCAGTTCTCTTTCGACTAGCGGGAGGCCTGAGCAGTTCTTC. Translated: CASSSLSTSGRPEQFF. This chain links TRBV6-4 with TRBJ2-1, with TRBD2 identical over 13 bases. CDR1 and CDR2 from the germline V gene are MRHNA and SNTAGT. Unmatched junction bases numbered 10, after V lost 5 bases and J lost 9 bases. The CDR3 has 16 residues.

This clone was seen just once. The chain joins TRBV7-8 to TRBJ2-1; 7 bases are a match to TRBD2. Germline V gives CDR1 SGHVS, CDR2 FQNEAQ. The trim removed 1 base at V and 2 bases at J, leaving 5 bases unmatched. CDR3 length equals 16 residues. For the CDR3, the DNA is TGTGCCAGCAGCTTAGGGGGAGCGGGACCCTACAATGAGCAGTTCTTC. It translates to CASSLGGAGPYNEQFF.

This chain links TRBV6-4 with TRBJ2-3; perhaps TRBD1 as D (5 bases). This CDR3 spans 15 amino acids. Germline CDR1 and CDR2: MRHNA and SNTAGT. V shed 2 bases and J shed 3 bases, with 12 bases lying between them. CDR3 in amino acids: CASSDNLAGTDTQYF. The DNA for the CDR3 is TGTGCCAGCAGTGACAATTTGGCAGGGACAGATACGCAGTATTTT.

CDR3 bases: TGTGCCAGCAGCGTAGGGGCGGGCAGTATGAACACTGAAGCTTTCTTT. It encodes CASSVGAGSMNTEAFF. The chain has TRBV9 and TRBJ1-1; the D is unclear. Germline CDR1 SGDLS, CDR2 YYNGEE. V gave up 0 bases and J gave up 0 bases, with 12 bases separating them. The length of the CDR3 is 16 residues.

The chain carries TRBV6-5 and TRBJ1-2; 8 bases fit TRBD1. The junction had 10 bases not matched to a gene; V was cut back by 4 bases and J by 3 bases. Germline V CDR1 and CDR2: MNHEY, SVGAGI. This CDR3 spans 16 amino acids. CDR3 region: CASSFAGTGDYYGYTF. The CDR3 nucleotides are TGTGCCAGCAGTTTCGCCGGGACAGGAGACTACTATGGCTACACCTTC.

The chain links TRBV5-4 to TRBJ2-3; D is perhaps TRBD2 (7 bases). The CDR3 has 15 amino acids. Trimming pared 5 bases from V and 0 bases from J, leaving 13 bases between. Germline V lookup: CDR1 SGHNT, CDR2 YYREEE (reference sequence). The CDR3 nucleotides are TGTGCCAGCAGGTGGGGGCGGGAGAGCACAGATACGCAGTATTTT. This encodes CASRWGRESTDTQYF.

The CDR3 DNA is TGTGCCAGCAGCCAGGGACAGGGGGCTGGGAATGAGCAGTTCTTC. This translates into CASSQGQGAGNEQFF. V is TRBV7-3 and J is TRBJ2-1; TRBD1 aligns across 12 bases. Trimming cost V 5 bases and J 7 bases; bases outside gene matches: 6. This CDR3 has 15 residues. CDR1 and CDR2 (germline): SGHTA, FQGTGA.

The genes are TRBV7-2 and TRBJ2-5, with D possibly TRBD2 on 6 matching bases. The CDR3 runs to 16 residues. Trimming took off 5 bases at V and 5 bases at J, with 21 bases between the two ends. Germline V gene sequence: CDR1 SGHTA, CDR2 FQGNSA. Here the CDR3 reads CASSPRVGGIRETQYF. DNA for the CDR3: TGTGCCAGCAGCCCTAGAGTTGGCGGGATCCGGGAGACCCAGTACTTC.